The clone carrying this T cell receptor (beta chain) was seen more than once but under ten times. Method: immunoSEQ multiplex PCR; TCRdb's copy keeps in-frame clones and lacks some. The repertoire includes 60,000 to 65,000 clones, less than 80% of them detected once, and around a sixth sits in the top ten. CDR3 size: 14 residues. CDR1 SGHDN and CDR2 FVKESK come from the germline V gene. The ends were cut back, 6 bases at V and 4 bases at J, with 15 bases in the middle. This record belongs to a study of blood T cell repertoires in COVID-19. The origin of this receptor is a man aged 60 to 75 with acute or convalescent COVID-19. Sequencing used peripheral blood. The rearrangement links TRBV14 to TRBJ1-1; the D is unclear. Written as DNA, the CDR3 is TGTGCCAGCAGTAAACTGACGACTCCCACTGAAGCTTTCTTT. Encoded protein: CASSKLTTPTEAFF.